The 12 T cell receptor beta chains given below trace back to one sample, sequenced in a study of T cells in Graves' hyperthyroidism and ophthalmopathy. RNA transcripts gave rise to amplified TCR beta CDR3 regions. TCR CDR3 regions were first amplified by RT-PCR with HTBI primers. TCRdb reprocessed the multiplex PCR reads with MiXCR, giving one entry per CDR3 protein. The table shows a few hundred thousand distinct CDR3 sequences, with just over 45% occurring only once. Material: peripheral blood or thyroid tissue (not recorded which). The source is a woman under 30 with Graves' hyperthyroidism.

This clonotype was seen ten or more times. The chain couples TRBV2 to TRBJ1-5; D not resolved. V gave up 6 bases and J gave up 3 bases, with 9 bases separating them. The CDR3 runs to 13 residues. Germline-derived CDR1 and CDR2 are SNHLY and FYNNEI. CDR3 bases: TGTGCCAGCAGCCAGTATTCCAATCAGCCCCAGCATTTT. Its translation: CASSQYSNQPQHF.

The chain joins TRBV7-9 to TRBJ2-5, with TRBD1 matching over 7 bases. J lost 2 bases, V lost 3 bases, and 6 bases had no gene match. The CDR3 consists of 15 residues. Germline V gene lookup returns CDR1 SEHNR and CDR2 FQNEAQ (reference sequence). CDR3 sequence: CASSLVGTAQETQYF. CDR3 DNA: TGTGCCAGCAGCTTGGTAGGGACAGCACAAGAGACCCAGTACTTC.

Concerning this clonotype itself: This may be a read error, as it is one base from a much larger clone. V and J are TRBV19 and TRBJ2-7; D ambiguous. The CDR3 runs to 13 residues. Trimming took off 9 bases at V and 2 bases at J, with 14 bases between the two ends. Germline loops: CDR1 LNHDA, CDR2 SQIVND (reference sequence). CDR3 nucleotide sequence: TGTGCCAGCGTGGCGCGGACGACCTACGAGCAGTACTTC. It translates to CASVARTTYEQYF.

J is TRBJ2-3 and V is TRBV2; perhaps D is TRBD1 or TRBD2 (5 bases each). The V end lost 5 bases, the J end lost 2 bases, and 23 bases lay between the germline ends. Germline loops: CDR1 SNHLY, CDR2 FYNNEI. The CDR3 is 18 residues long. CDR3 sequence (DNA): TGTGCCAGCAGTTACCATCCGGGGCGGGTTCCTTCCACAGATACGCAGTATTTT. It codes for CASSYHPGRVPSTDTQYF.

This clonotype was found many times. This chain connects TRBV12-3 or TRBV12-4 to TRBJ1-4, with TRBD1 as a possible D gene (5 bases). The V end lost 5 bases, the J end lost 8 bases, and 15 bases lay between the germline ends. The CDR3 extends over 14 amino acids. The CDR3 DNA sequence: TGTGCCAGCAGTCTTCGGACAAAAAGGGAAAAACTGTTTTTT. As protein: CASSLRTKREKLFF.

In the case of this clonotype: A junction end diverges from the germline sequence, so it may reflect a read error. The CDR3: CVSSFGIRGTEAFF. CDR3 coding DNA: TGTGTCAGCAGCTTTGGTATTAGGGGGACTGAAGCTTTCTTT. The rearrangement joins TRBV7-2 to TRBJ1-1; D perhaps matches TRBD1 (6 bases). CDR1 and CDR2 from the germline V gene are SGHTA and FQGNSA. This CDR3 spans 14 amino acids.

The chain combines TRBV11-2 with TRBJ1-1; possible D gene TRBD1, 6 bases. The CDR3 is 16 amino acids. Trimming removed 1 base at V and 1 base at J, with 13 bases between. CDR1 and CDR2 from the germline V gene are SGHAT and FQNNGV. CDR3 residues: CASSLAGGTRNTEAFF. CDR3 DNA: TGTGCCAGCAGCTTAGCGGGAGGGACAAGGAACACTGAAGCTTTCTTT.

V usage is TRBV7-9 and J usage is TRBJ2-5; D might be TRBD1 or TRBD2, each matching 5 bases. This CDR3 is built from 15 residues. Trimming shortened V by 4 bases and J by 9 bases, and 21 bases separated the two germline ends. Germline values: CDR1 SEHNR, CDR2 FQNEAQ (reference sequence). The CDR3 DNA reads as TGTGCCAGCAGCTGGGGGATTGGAAGTAATCAGCCCCAGTACTTC. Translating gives CASSWGIGSNQPQYF.

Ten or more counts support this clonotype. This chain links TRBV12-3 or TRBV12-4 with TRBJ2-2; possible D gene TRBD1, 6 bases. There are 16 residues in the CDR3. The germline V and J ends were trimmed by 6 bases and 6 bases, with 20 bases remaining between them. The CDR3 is CASSGPPVTGPGELFF. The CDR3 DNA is TGTGCCAGCAGCGGCCCACCAGTGACAGGCCCCGGGGAGCTGTTTTTT.

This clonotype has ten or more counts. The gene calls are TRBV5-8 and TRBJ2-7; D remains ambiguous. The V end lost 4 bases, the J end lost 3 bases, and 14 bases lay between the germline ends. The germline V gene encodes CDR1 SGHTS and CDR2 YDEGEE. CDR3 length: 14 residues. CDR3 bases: TGTGCCAGCAGCGACCCTCCGGGTCTCTACGAGCAGTACTTC. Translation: CASSDPPGLYEQYF.

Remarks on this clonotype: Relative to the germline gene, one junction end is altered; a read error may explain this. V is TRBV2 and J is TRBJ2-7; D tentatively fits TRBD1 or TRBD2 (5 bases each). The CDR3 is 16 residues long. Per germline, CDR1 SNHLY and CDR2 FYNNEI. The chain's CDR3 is CASSAKGFGGTYEQYF. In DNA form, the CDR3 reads TGTGCCAGCAGTGCCAAAGGCTTTGGGGGAACCTATGAGCAGTACTTC.

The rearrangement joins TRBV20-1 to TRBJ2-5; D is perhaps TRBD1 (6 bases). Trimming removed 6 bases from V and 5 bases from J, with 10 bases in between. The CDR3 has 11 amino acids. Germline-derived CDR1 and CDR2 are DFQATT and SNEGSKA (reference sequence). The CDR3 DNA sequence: TGCAGTGCCGAGAGGGGGGAGACCCAGTACTTC. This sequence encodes CSAERGETQYF.